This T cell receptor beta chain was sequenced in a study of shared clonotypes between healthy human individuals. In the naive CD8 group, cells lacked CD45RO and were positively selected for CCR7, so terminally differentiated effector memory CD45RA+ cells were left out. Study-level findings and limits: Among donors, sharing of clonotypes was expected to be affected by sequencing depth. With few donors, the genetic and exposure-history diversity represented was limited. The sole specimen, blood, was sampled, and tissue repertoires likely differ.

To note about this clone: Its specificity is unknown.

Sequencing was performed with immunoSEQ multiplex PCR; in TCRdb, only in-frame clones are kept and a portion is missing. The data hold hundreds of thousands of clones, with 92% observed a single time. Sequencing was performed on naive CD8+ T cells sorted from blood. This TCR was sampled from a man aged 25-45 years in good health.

This CDR3 is CASSLVRDTSYEQYF. The CDR3 bases are TGTGCCAGCAGCTTAGTCCGGGACACTTCCTACGAGCAGTACTTC. The V call is TRBV7-9, the J call TRBJ2-7; D might be TRBD1 (6 bases). The germline CDR1 and CDR2 sequences are SEHNR and FQNEAQ (reference sequence). Trimming removed 1 base from V and 1 base from J, with 11 bases in between. This CDR3 comprises 15 residues.